This T cell receptor beta chain was obtained from a study of CD8+CD57+ T cells in acquired aplastic anemia (dated by TCRdb to 2016 to 2019). Regarding the complete study: On average, sorted CD4+ and CD8+ cells yielded around 3.4 ug of extracted DNA, with a range of about 0.19 to 30 ug. A CD8+CD57+ expansion meant a frequency higher than the mean frequency seen in healthy subjects. Overall study results and their limits: Although roughly 29 CD8+ CDR3 sequences were shared by patients and controls, these sequences appeared highly expressed in patients and within the immunodominant clones of patients. CD8+ Simpson's diversity did not differ significantly between patients and healthy controls (P=0.060).

Including the terminal cysteine and phenylalanine, the CDR3 comprises 14 residues. Only CDR3 DNA remains: 42 bases, in frame from the first base. CDR1 and CDR2 (WNHNN, SYGVQD) derive from the germline V gene (reference sequence). V loses 0 bases of germline sequence and J loses 4 bases, and the interval between the two ends is 7 bases. Profiling of TCR beta VDJ combinations and CDR3 sequences used genomic DNA as the template. TCR repertoire sequencing was run on an Illumina HiSeq 2000. Per the original workflow: TRBV/TRBJ rearrangement plots, CDR3 size and DJ length profiles, and Simpson's diversity index were used to evaluate the repertoires. The most abundant DNA sequence in the deep sequencing data was defined as the immunodominant clone. CDR3 amino acid sequences were checked for sharing between subjects and were compared against published repertoires and the VDJdb database. The public reads were reanalyzed by TCRdb: fastp trimming at Q25, MiXCR alignment, in-frame beta chains only. Each record represents a unique CDR3 protein, reported with the most common genes and DNA among its rows. These V and J calls derive from TCRdb rather than the authors' analysis. Present in this sample are 160,000 or so distinct CDR3 sequences, less than 50% of which were seen just once. The ten largest account for over 25% of the sample.

Patients chosen for sequencing had shown expansion of CD8+CD57+ cells by flow cytometry. Every patient had a diagnosis of severe acquired aplastic anemia based on International Study of Aplastic Anemia and Agranulocytosis and Camitta criteria. No patient had received any therapy when blood was sampled. TCR repertoires of sorted CD4+ and CD8+ blood T cells from severe aplastic anemia patients and healthy subjects were deep-sequenced in the study. Patients were enrolled in the USA under clinicaltrials.gov protocols 00001620, 01623167, 00001397, 00071045, 00081523 and 00961064. Ficoll-Paque density gradient centrifugation was used to isolate peripheral blood mononuclear cells. CD4+ and CD8+ T cells were sorted by FACS or magnetic beads before DNA extraction. Note on this clonotype: Its antigen is unknown. No much larger clone is present one base from it, and per-base qualities are unavailable.

Sequenced: sorted CD4+, CD8+, or CD8+CD57+ T cells (not recorded which) from PBMCs. The chain is made from TRBV10-1 and TRBJ1-5; no D gene call is confident. The sequence came from a human donor with aplastic anemia. The CDR3 reads CASSESPGNQPQHF. In nucleotide form, the sequence is TGCGCCAGCAGTGAGTCGCCCGGGAATCAGCCCCAGCATTTT.